Listed here is a single T cell receptor (beta chain). Its antigen is still unknown. The record originates from a study of cytomegalovirus exposure and HLA in healthy donors. Findings of the study overall: Sequence variants that were highly shared formed a cluster that was likely a sequencing artifact. Within an earlier analysis, most TCR beta V segments proved productive either about 90% or about 30% of the time. Another analysis was done later, and it associated roughly 15,000 TCR beta sequences with HLA alleles at 0.05 false discovery rate. Presence/absence analyses took donor sequencing depth as roughly uniform.

In the PCR, 60 Vbeta and 13 Jbeta primers were used. Data came from immunoSEQ multiplex PCR; TCRdb stores just in-frame clones and leaves some out. Here the sample spans 130,000 or so clones, 80% to 90% being singletons. The CDR3 is made up of 15 amino acids. With 4 bases clipped from V and 5 bases from J, the junction kept 8 bases outside the gene matches. CDR1 is SEHNR, CDR2 FQNEAQ, per germline (reference sequence). The receptor was isolated from a young woman in good health and CMV-seropositive. V and J are TRBV7-9 and TRBJ1-5, with 7 bases aligning to TRBD1. The sample comprised PBMCs. In nucleotides, the CDR3 is TGTGCCAGCAGCTCCTCTGACAGGGATTATCAGCCCCAGCATTTT. It is translated as CASSSSDRDYQPQHF.